This T cell receptor beta chain stems from a study of blood T cell repertoires in COVID-19. Sequencing used immunoSEQ multiplex PCR; TCRdb keeps in-frame clones, though not all of them. The sample yields approximately 400,000 clones, about four fifths seen once. V dropped 6 bases and J dropped 6 bases, with 15 bases sitting between them. Germline loops: CDR1 MNHEY, CDR2 SVGAGI. This CDR3 has 14 amino acids. The chain couples TRBV6-5 to TRBJ2-1; weak D call: TRBD2 (6 bases). Input material: peripheral blood. The sequence was collected from a human donor with acute or convalescent COVID-19. The donor label of this sample is uncertain. This chain's CDR3 is CASSTSRAGNEQFF. The CDR3 region has the DNA TGTGCCAGCAGCACCTCTAGAGCGGGCAATGAGCAGTTCTTC.